Below, one T cell receptor (beta chain) is given with its context. Its antigen target is currently unknown. No clone much larger than this one lies a single base away; base qualities are absent. Using the deep immunoSEQ assay, TCR CDR3 regions were amplified from genomic DNA by multiplex PCR. Extracted genomic DNA from each cell subset was spread evenly across all wells of several immunoSEQ 96-well plates, with each plate serving as a replicate. For sorted subsets, around 200 ng genomic DNA, equal to tens of thousands of T cell genomes, was loaded into each replicate PCR. The purified libraries were quantified using a Qubit 3.0 fluorometer, sized with a Bioanalyzer 2100, and then quantified again using the KAPA Library Quantification kit. Each immunoSEQ 96-well plate was sequenced on its own single-read 150-cycle Illumina NextSeq 550 flow cell. In the authors' own workflow: The immunoSEQ output contained only junctional sequences without quality scores, so filtering could not match that applied to full-length reads. To assign V/J genes and CDR3, sequences were annotated against IMGT germline references using PyIR, a Python wrapper for IgBLAST v1.9. Reads with weak V/J assignments (E-value above 1e-6), missing CDR3, stop codons, out-of-frame junctions, or ambiguous translated residues were removed. V3J clonotypes were defined as sequences sharing an identical inferred V gene, J gene, and CDR3 amino acid sequence. To compute the percentage overlap between repertoires, the number of shared unique clonotypes was divided by the size of the smaller repertoire. Repertoire richness was assessed with RTK rarefaction, the Chao1 estimator, and Recon v2.1 estimates of unobserved clonotypes. For all TCRbeta clonotypes obtained by the gDNA method from four donors, generation probabilities were computed with OLGA. The table comes from immuneACCESS by way of TCRdb, which keeps in-frame sequences with V and J called. Part of the clones is missing from these tables; in studies checked, under half for an unresolved V gene and the rest for unknown reasons. V and J calls and clone size follow that table, whereas D and trimming were derived from the DNA. This sample has approximately 1.1 million clones in its table, and roughly 74% of those were observed once. Jointly, the top ten make up more than 0.5% of the sample.

The germline V gene sets CDR1 to SGHVS and CDR2 to FQNEAQ. Trimming takes 2 bases off V and 5 bases off J; junction bases not matched to a gene: 8. Spanning cysteine to phenylalanine, the CDR3 consists of 15 amino acids. The only DNA kept is the CDR3, 45 bases in frame from the first base. This sample was taken from a study of shared clonotypes between healthy human individuals (dated by TCRdb to the early 2020s). As for the study more broadly: The cohort included a few men and a couple of women between 18 and 49 years of age. Per donor, three plates each were used for CD4 naive and CD4 memory, two for CD8 naive, and one for CD8 memory. To estimate repertoire size and how much clonotype sharing occurs between individuals, the study deeply sequenced the blood TCR repertoires of 4 to 6 healthy adults. To increase sequencing depth and limit assay-specific biases, TCR repertoire library preparation and sequencing were carried out by different laboratories using diverse techniques. Between about 0.85 and 9.5 billion PBMCs per donor were obtained by leukapheresis.

What the work shows at the level of the full study, not this receptor alone: Compared with non-shared clonotypes, clonotypes shared by all four sorted-subset donors had higher generation probabilities. Sampling was limited to blood, and TCR repertoires in tissue likely differ from TCR repertoires in blood. When a few donors were compared, the shared fraction of clonotypes was about 5% for naive CD4, roughly 3.3% for naive CD8, more than 2% for memory CD4, and 0.35% to 0.4% for memory CD8. Rarefaction of sorted-subset datasets indicated incomplete sequencing despite the large sequencing depth. Based on pairwise subsampling, the degree of clonotype sharing among donors was expected to be affected by sequencing depth. The small number of donors limited the genetic and exposure-history diversity represented. Larger estimated clonotype richness was generally found for naive subsets than for memory subsets.

The donors were healthy, HIV-negative adults with no recently reported acute infections or vaccinations. Only Caucasian adults living in Nashville, Tennessee, USA were represented among the donors. CD4+ T cells were enriched by magnetic negative selection, after which naive cells were positively selected on CD45RA and the negative fraction was taken as the memory subset. After blood collection by leukapheresis, PBMCs were isolated using Ficoll-Histopaque density gradient centrifugation and then cryopreserved in the vapor phase of liquid nitrogen. Analytical flow cytometry was used to check the purity and quantity of each magnetically sorted T cell population. From each sorted fraction, genomic DNA was isolated and quantified by UV absorbance on a Nanodrop 2000c.

This chain is built from TRBV7-8 and TRBJ2-7; 8 central nucleotides agree with TRBD1. The material sequenced was memory CD4+ T cells from PBMCs. In the paper's terms, the cell subset or site label means: CD45RA-negative fraction. This clonotype was sampled from a man aged 18 to 30 in good health. Some clones in this sample may be carry-over from other donors' samples. The nucleotides read TGTGCCAGCAGCTTAAGGGACAGGTTGGGCAACGAGCAGTACTTC. Translated, it gives CASSLRDRLGNEQYF.